Below are 9 T cell receptor beta chains sequenced from a single sample in a study of radiation and T cells in renal cell carcinoma. The table came from immunoSEQ multiplex PCR; TCRdb's copy has only in-frame clones and leaves some out. The table includes around 120,000 clones, 81% detected once. Regarding time point: blood 2 weeks post-SBRT. As for treatment: 15 Gy SBRT to primary tumor, nephrectomy 4 weeks later. Sequenced here: blood, sampled from a patient whose treatment included radiotherapy and nephrectomy. The receptors come from a woman aged 55-70 years with renal cell carcinoma.

This clone was counted once. The gene calls are TRBV4-2 and TRBJ2-4; possible D gene TRBD2, 5 bases. The germline V gene has CDR1 LGHNA and CDR2 YNFKEQ. The CDR3 has 17 amino acids. V lost 4 bases, J lost 0 bases, and 16 bases lay in between. CDR3 in DNA: TGTGCCAGCAGCCCAGACCTAGGACGGGGAGCCAAAAACATTCAGTACTTC. It translates to CASSPDLGRGAKNIQYF.

The rearrangement links TRBV11-1 to TRBJ2-3; tentative D call: TRBD1 (7 bases). Trimming stripped 11 bases from V and 7 bases from J, with 16 bases between. This CDR3 region has 12 residues. Germline CDR1 SGHAT, CDR2 FQDESV (reference sequence). The CDR3 reads CAAGRQGNTQYF. CDR3 in DNA: TGTGCCGCGGGGCGACAGGGAAATACGCAGTATTTT.

The V gene is TRBV5-1, the J gene TRBJ1-4; possibly TRBD1 for D (5 bases). The germline gives CDR1 SGHRS, CDR2 YFSETQ. With 3 bases removed from V and 5 bases from J, the gap between germline ends came to 17 bases. The CDR3 is made up of 16 amino acids. The CDR3: CASSSLPGRANEKLFF. CDR3 coding DNA: TGCGCCAGCAGCTCTCTGCCGGGGCGTGCGAATGAAAAACTGTTTTTT.

This clone turned up a few times. This sequence joins TRBV10-1 and TRBJ1-6; 7 positions agree with TRBD1. In germline, CDR1 is WNHNN, CDR2 SYGVQD (reference sequence). The trim removed 8 bases at V and 10 bases at J, leaving 8 bases unmatched. This CDR3 is built from 13 residues. The CDR3 DNA reads as TGCGCCAGCCTGACAGGGAGGACATCACCCCTCCACTTT. This codes for CASLTGRTSPLHF.

J is TRBJ2-5 and V is TRBV7-9; D uncertain. V was cut by 5 bases and J by 5 bases, with 12 bases left in between. Germline CDR1 reads SEHNR; CDR2 reads FQNEAQ (reference sequence). The CDR3 runs to 13 residues. For the CDR3, the DNA is TGTGCCAGCAGCCCTGACCTGGGGGAGACCCAGTACTTC. Its translation is CASSPDLGETQYF.

V and J are TRBV6-1 and TRBJ2-1; D is unclear. The V gene's germline CDR1 is MNHNS and CDR2 SASEGT. There are 14 residues in the CDR3. With 4 bases removed from V and 6 bases from J, the gap between germline ends came to 13 bases. The CDR3 region is CASSAQTGVNEQFF. The DNA of the CDR3 is TGTGCCAGCAGTGCCCAGACTGGGGTCAATGAGCAGTTCTTC.

The J gene is TRBJ1-4, the V gene TRBV4-1; weak D call: TRBD1 (5 bases). With 1 base removed from V and 4 bases from J, the gap between germline ends came to 13 bases. CDR1 and CDR2 (germline): MGHRA, YSYEKL. The CDR3 is 16 residues long. CDR3 region: CASSQVKGRGNEKLFF. The CDR3 nucleotides read TGCGCCAGCAGCCAAGTGAAAGGTAGGGGTAATGAAAAACTGTTTTTT.

This clone has only a few counts. The chain joins TRBV6-1 to TRBJ2-3; D possibly corresponds to TRBD2 (5 bases). The CDR3 runs 16 residues. Germline V gene sequence: CDR1 MNHNS, CDR2 SASEGT. V was clipped by 0 bases and J by 0 bases, with 10 bases between them. The CDR3 protein is CASSEAPAASTDTQYF. The CDR3, as DNA: TGTGCCAGCAGTGAAGCACCAGCGGCTAGCACAGATACGCAGTATTTT.

V gene TRBV19 combines with J gene TRBJ2-7; the D is unclear. V was pared by 5 bases and J by 6 bases, with 11 bases between. The CDR3 runs to 12 residues. The germline gives CDR1 LNHDA, CDR2 SQIVND (reference sequence). Here the CDR3 reads CASSPTFGEQYF. The DNA for the CDR3 is TGTGCCAGTAGTCCAACATTCGGCGAGCAGTACTTC.